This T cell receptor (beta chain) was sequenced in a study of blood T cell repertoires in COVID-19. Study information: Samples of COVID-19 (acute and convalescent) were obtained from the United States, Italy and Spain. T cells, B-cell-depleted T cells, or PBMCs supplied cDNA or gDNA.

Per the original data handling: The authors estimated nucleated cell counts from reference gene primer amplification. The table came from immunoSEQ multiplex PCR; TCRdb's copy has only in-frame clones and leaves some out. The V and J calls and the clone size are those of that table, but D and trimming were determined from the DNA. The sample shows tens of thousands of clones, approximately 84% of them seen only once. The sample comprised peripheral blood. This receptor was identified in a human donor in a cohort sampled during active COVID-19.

CDR3 nucleotides: TGTGCCATCAGCGCCGGGACTGTGAGTGAAAAACTGTTTTTT. It yields the protein CAISAGTVSEKLFF. The chain has TRBV10-3 and TRBJ1-4; tentatively, D is TRBD1 (5 bases). The CDR3 is 14 amino acids. Trimming removed 6 bases at V and 7 bases at J, with 15 bases between. Per germline, CDR1 ENHRY and CDR2 SYGVKD.